These 32 T cell receptor beta chains came from one sample sequenced in a study of blood T cell dynamics during melanoma immunotherapy (dated by TCRdb to 2018 to 2020). The time point tag for this specimen amounts to: week 3, after first cycle of checkpoint inhibitor. Library generation was performed with the immunoSEQ multiplex PCR assay. TCRdb limited this immuneACCESS table to in-frame rearrangements with V and J called. A share of clones is missing; checked studies link under half to unresolved V genes, and the rest is unexplained. This sample is represented by 11,000 to 15,000 clones; 70% to 90% of them were singletons. The biggest ten clones account for 5.3% of the sample. Here the sequenced sample was blood, taken from a patient treated with checkpoint blockade. The receptor set was obtained from a human donor with melanoma.

This chain connects TRBV5-6 to TRBJ2-1, with D hard to call. This CDR3 spans 14 amino acids. CDR1 SGHDT and CDR2 YYEEEE come from the germline V gene. V gave up 3 bases and J gave up 4 bases, with 11 bases separating them. As DNA, the CDR3 is TGTGCCAGCAGCTATATTTTGCGGTACAATGAGCAGTTCTTC. Protein: CASSYILRYNEQFF.

The gene calls are TRBV5-4 and TRBJ1-1, with unresolved D. This CDR3 region has 16 residues. The germline V and J ends were trimmed by 4 bases and 4 bases, with 20 bases remaining between them. Germline V lookup: CDR1 SGHNT, CDR2 YYREEE (reference sequence). The CDR3 DNA reads TGTGCCAGCAGCCAAGATATCGCGGGCTGGGGCACTGAAGCTTTCTTT. This sequence encodes CASSQDIAGWGTEAFF.

The chain joins TRBV27 to TRBJ1-3; the D gene is possibly TRBD1 (5 bases). CDR3 length: 14 amino acids. Trimming cost V 9 bases and J 1 base, with 13 bases left between them. Germline loops: CDR1 MNHEY, CDR2 SMNVEV (reference sequence). The CDR3 region is CARLGVTSGNTIYF. DNA for the CDR3: TGTGCCAGGCTAGGGGTCACTTCTGGAAACACCATATATTTT.

This clone has only one observation. The rearrangement links TRBV19 to TRBJ1-1, with TRBD1 as a possible D gene (5 bases). CDR3 length equals 15 residues. V dropped 6 bases and J dropped 0 bases, with 14 bases sitting between them. Germline CDR1 and CDR2: LNHDA and SQIVND (reference sequence). CDR3 nucleotides: TGTGCCAGTAGGGGATATAGGACAATGAACACTGAAGCTTTCTTT. Translating gives CASRGYRTMNTEAFF.

This chain connects TRBV19 to TRBJ2-1, with 8 positions matching TRBD1. Germline values: CDR1 LNHDA, CDR2 SQIVND (reference sequence). Trimming cost V 4 bases and J 4 bases; bases outside gene matches: 6. This CDR3 spans 15 amino acids. The CDR3 region has the DNA TGTGCCAGTAGTAAGCAGGGGGCTTTTTACAATGAGCAGTTCTTC. Translated: CASSKQGAFYNEQFF.

The chain couples TRBV7-2 to TRBJ1-2; D is perhaps TRBD1 (6 bases). Trimming removed 1 base from V and 1 base from J, with 7 bases in between. The CDR3 is 14 residues long. Germline V CDR1 and CDR2: SGHTA, FQGNSA. The CDR3 DNA sequence: TGTGCCAGCAGCTTAGGGGGGCTTAACTATGGCTACACCTTC. Its protein product is CASSLGGLNYGYTF.

This chain connects TRBV7-3 to TRBJ2-5; 11 positions match TRBD2. CDR1 is SGHTA and CDR2 is FQGTGA in the germline V gene. The CDR3 is 15 residues long. Trimming took 4 bases from V and 6 from J; bases not matched to a gene: 7. CDR3 sequence (DNA): TGTGCCAGCAGCTCGACTAGCGGGGAAACGCAGACCCAGTACTTC. The encoded protein is CASSSTSGETQTQYF.

The CDR3 DNA reads as TGTGCCAGCTCATCCGCAGGGGATCAGCCCCAGCATTTT. It is translated as CASSSAGDQPQHF. The V and J genes are TRBV18 and TRBJ1-5, with a weak D call TRBD1 (6 bases). The germline V gene encodes CDR1 KGHSH and CDR2 LQKENI. The CDR3 consists of 13 residues. V gave up 5 bases and J gave up 5 bases, with 10 bases separating them.

J is TRBJ2-7 and V is TRBV7-9; D gene uncertain. The CDR3 sequence is 18 residues long. V was pared by 5 bases and J by 3 bases, with 26 bases between. CDR1 SEHNR and CDR2 FQNEAQ come from the germline V gene (reference sequence). The CDR3, as DNA: TGTGCCAGCAGCCCCCCAAGGAGTAGCCAGGCAGTGGGCTACGAGCAGTACTTC. Translating it yields CASSPPRSSQAVGYEQYF.

This clone was found a few times. CDR3: CASSLGTAYGYTF. The CDR3 DNA follows: TGTGCCAGCAGTCTCGGGACGGCCTATGGCTACACCTTC. V gene TRBV27 combines with J gene TRBJ1-2, with D possibly TRBD1 on 5 matching bases. Looked up from germline, CDR1 is MNHEY and CDR2 is SMNVEV (reference sequence). This CDR3 has 13 amino acids. Trimming cost V 5 bases and J 4 bases, with 11 bases left between them.

The chain joins TRBV7-2 to TRBJ2-3; 7 positions match TRBD2. With 3 bases clipped from V and 0 bases from J, the junction kept 3 bases outside the gene matches. Germline V gives CDR1 SGHTA, CDR2 FQGNSA. CDR3 size: 15 residues. CDR3 loop: CASSFTSASTDTQYF. The CDR3 bases are TGTGCCAGCAGCTTCACTAGCGCTAGCACAGATACGCAGTATTTT.

The chain links TRBV7-2 to TRBJ2-1; no definite D call. V lost 1 base and J lost 3, with 7 bases in between. Germline CDR1 reads SGHTA; CDR2 reads FQGNSA. The CDR3 consists of 14 residues. CDR3 sequence reads: CASSLEGRYNEQFF. The CDR3 DNA sequence: TGTGCCAGCAGCTTAGAGGGTCGCTACAATGAGCAGTTCTTC. Based on the CDR3 plus reference TRBV7-2 and TRBJ2-1, the full variable domain is GAGVSQSPSNKVTEKGKDVELRCDPISGHTALYWYRQSLGQGLEFLIYFQGNSAPDKSGLPSDRFSAERTGGSVSTLTIQRTQQEDSAVYLCASSLEGRYNEQFFGPGTRLTVL.

The chain uses TRBV6-6 and TRBJ2-4; TRBD1 matches 9 bases. Germline CDR1 reads MNHNY; CDR2 reads SVGAGI (reference sequence). Germline trimming cut 5 bases from V and 2 bases from J; bases unmatched to any gene: 4. There are 15 residues in the CDR3. The CDR3: CASSTGTGPKNIQYF. As DNA, the CDR3 is TGTGCCAGCAGTACGGGGACAGGGCCCAAAAACATTCAGTACTTC.

The V gene is TRBV30, the J gene TRBJ2-7, with D unresolved. Deletions cut 0 bases from V and 4 bases from J, with 4 bases between. Germline CDR1 reads GTSNPN; CDR2 reads SVGIG (reference sequence). This CDR3 has 11 amino acids. CDR3: CAWSVGYEQYF. The CDR3 bases are TGTGCCTGGAGTGTTGGGTACGAGCAGTACTTC.

This chain connects TRBV7-2 to TRBJ2-1; 9 bases fit TRBD2. Germline V gene data show CDR1 as SGHTA and CDR2 as FQGNSA. This CDR3 has 15 amino acids. J gave up 5 bases and V 1 base, and 3 bases lay outside the gene matches. CDR3 in DNA: TGTGCCAGCAGCTTAGTGGCGGGAGGGAACAATGAGCAGTTCTTC. It translates to CASSLVAGGNNEQFF.

The table lists this clone with a count of one. This sequence joins TRBV7-2 and TRBJ2-2; D is uncertain. The CDR3 runs to 17 residues. Trimming took 2 bases from V and 4 from J, leaving 17 bases between them. Looked up from germline, CDR1 is SGHTA and CDR2 is FQGNSA. CDR3 DNA: TGTGCCAGCAGCTTAAGATGTGTTGAGTGTGGCACCGGGGAGCTGTTTTTT. This sequence encodes CASSLRCVECGTGELFF.

The chain carries TRBV7-9 and TRBJ1-1; a possible D gene is TRBD1 (5 bases). The CDR3 sequence is 13 residues long. Trimming stripped 5 bases from V and 3 bases from J, with 10 bases between. CDR1 and CDR2 (germline): SEHNR, FQNEAQ (reference sequence). CDR3: CASSLTRDTEAFF. In DNA, the CDR3 is TGTGCCAGCAGCCTGACCAGGGACACTGAAGCTTTCTTT.

This clone was observed a single time. J is TRBJ2-7 and V is TRBV6-5, with unresolved D. The length of the CDR3 is 10 residues. Trimming removed 5 bases from V and 12 bases from J, with 11 bases in between. Germline V gene sequence: CDR1 MNHEY, CDR2 SVGAGI. The CDR3 region is CASSQSTLYF. Here the CDR3 DNA reads TGTGCCAGCAGTCAGTCGACCCTGTACTTC.

This clone was counted between two and nine times. The V and J genes are TRBV7-9 and TRBJ2-7; 8 positions agree with TRBD1. V shed 4 bases and J 0 bases; nucleotides not matched to a gene: 8. Per the germline V gene, CDR1 is SEHNR and CDR2 is FQNEAQ (reference sequence). The CDR3 spans 16 residues. The CDR3 DNA reads as TGTGCCAGCAGCTCTGGACAGGGACCTAGCTCCTACGAGCAGTACTTC. Encoded protein: CASSSGQGPSSYEQYF.

CDR3 loop: CASGLNSRAQYF. The CDR3, as DNA: TGTGCTAGTGGTTTGAATAGTAGGGCCCAGTACTTC. J is TRBJ2-5 and V is TRBV12-5; D remains unclear. Germline values: CDR1 LGHNT, CDR2 FRNRAP. V lost 2 bases and J lost 9, with 10 bases in between. The CDR3 contains 12 residues.

The chain is built from TRBV19 and TRBJ2-5; D might be TRBD2 (7 bases). The germline V gene encodes CDR1 LNHDA and CDR2 SQIVND (reference sequence). The CDR3 extends over 14 amino acids. V lost 5 bases to trimming and J lost 11 bases, with 21 bases between them. This CDR3 reads CASSATGRVSEQYF. For the CDR3, the DNA is TGTGCCAGTAGTGCAACAGGGAGGGTTTCAGAGCAGTACTTC. Based on the CDR3 plus reference TRBV19 and TRBJ2-5, the full variable domain is DGGITQSPKYLFRKEGQNVTLSCEQNLNHDAMYWYRQDPGQGLRLIYYSQIVNDFQKGDIAEGYSVSREKKESFPLTVTSAQKNPTAFYLCASSATGRVSEQYFGPGTRLLVL.

The rearrangement links TRBV7-9 to TRBJ2-1, with D possibly being TRBD2 (7 bases). This CDR3 region has 16 residues. The germline CDR1 and CDR2 sequences are SEHNR and FQNEAQ (reference sequence). The V gene lost 6 bases and the J gene lost 5 bases, with 20 bases spanning the gap. This chain's CDR3 is CASSKPTGRENNEQFF. The CDR3 coding sequence is TGTGCCAGCAGTAAACCTACAGGGAGGGAAAACAATGAGCAGTTCTTC.

CDR3 residues: CASSLAAGGGFEQYF. In DNA form, the CDR3 reads TGTGCCAGCAGCTTAGCGGCGGGGGGAGGGTTCGAGCAGTACTTC. The rearrangement links TRBV7-6 to TRBJ2-7; TRBD2 aligns across 8 bases. This CDR3 contains 15 residues. CDR1 SGHVS and CDR2 FNYEAQ come from the germline V gene. Trimming took 0 bases from V and 6 from J; bases not matched to a gene: 7.

V is TRBV27 and J is TRBJ2-1, with D possibly matching TRBD2 (6 bases). The CDR3 is 15 residues long. Germline V gene lookup returns CDR1 MNHEY and CDR2 SMNVEV (reference sequence). The V end lost 2 bases, the J end lost 11 bases, and 19 bases lay between the germline ends. The CDR3 sequence: CASSLRGGPLSKQFF. In DNA form, the CDR3 reads TGTGCCAGCAGTTTACGAGGAGGGCCGTTGAGTAAGCAGTTCTTC.

The gene calls are TRBV6-1 and TRBJ2-1; D is uncertain. V shed 7 bases and J shed 1 base, with 11 bases lying between them. The CDR3 length is 14 residues. Germline assignment: CDR1 MNHNS and CDR2 SASEGT. This CDR3 reads CASIGARSYNEQFF. The CDR3 nucleotides read TGTGCCAGCATAGGAGCGCGGTCCTACAATGAGCAGTTCTTC.

J is TRBJ2-5 and V is TRBV5-4, with a possible D match to TRBD1 (5 bases). The V end was cut by 0 bases, the J end by 4 bases, with 13 bases between. This CDR3 is 15 amino acids long. Germline assignment: CDR1 SGHNT and CDR2 YYREEE (reference sequence). DNA of the CDR3: TGTGCCAGCAGCTTGGCCCAGGGCGTGGGAGAGACCCAGTACTTC. This gives the protein CASSLAQGVGETQYF. The variable domain in full, completed from reference TRBV5-4 and TRBJ2-5, reads ETGVTQSPTHLIKTRGQQVTLRCSSQSGHNTVSWYQQALGQGPQFIFQYYREEENGRGNFPPRFSGLQFPNYSSELNVNALELDDSALYLCASSLAQGVGETQYFGPGTRLLVL.

The CDR3 sequence is CASSPPWGGYSGANVLTF. In DNA form, the CDR3 reads TGTGCCAGCTCACCCCCCTGGGGGGGTTACTCTGGGGCCAACGTCCTGACTTTC. This rearrangement joins TRBV18 to TRBJ2-6; 7 bases are a match to TRBD2. The CDR3 loop spans 18 amino acids. Losses at the gene ends were 3 bases for V and 0 bases for J; bases not matched to a gene: 8. Germline V CDR1 and CDR2: KGHSH, LQKENI.

The gene calls are TRBV4-3 and TRBJ2-7; D remains ambiguous. V shed 0 bases and J shed 3 bases, with 12 bases lying between them. This CDR3 has 15 amino acids. Germline CDR1 LGHNA, CDR2 YSLEER. DNA for the CDR3: TGCGCCAGCAGCCAAGATTACAGCGCCGGCTACGAGCAGTACTTC. Protein product: CASSQDYSAGYEQYF.

This chain uses TRBV11-3 with TRBJ2-1; unclear D gene. Germline CDR1 and CDR2: SGHNT and YENEEA. V dropped 0 bases and J dropped 1 base, with 1 base sitting between them. This CDR3 contains 13 residues. The CDR3 coding sequence is TGTGCCAGCAGCTTAGAGTCCTACAATGAGCAGTTCTTC. Its protein is CASSLESYNEQFF.

The chain links TRBV11-3 to TRBJ2-3; D assignment may be TRBD1 or TRBD2 (6 bases each). Trimming took off 0 bases at V and 2 bases at J, with 9 bases between the two ends. Per germline, CDR1 SGHNT and CDR2 YENEEA. CDR3 length: 15 amino acids. The CDR3 nucleotides are TGTGCCAGCAGCTTAGATCGGGGGCTCACAGATACGCAGTATTTT. Translation: CASSLDRGLTDTQYF.

The chain couples TRBV5-6 to TRBJ1-1; D ambiguous. Germline V CDR1 and CDR2: SGHDT, YYEEEE. Trimming cost V 4 bases and J 0 bases, with 7 bases left between them. The CDR3 length is 13 residues. The CDR3 here is CASSPGVNTEAFF. The CDR3 coding sequence is TGTGCCAGCAGCCCTGGCGTGAACACTGAAGCTTTCTTT.

This sequence joins TRBV9 and TRBJ2-2, with TRBD1 matching 8 bases. The CDR3 extends over 16 amino acids. Germline V gene sequence: CDR1 SGDLS, CDR2 YYNGEE. V shed 0 bases, J shed 4 bases, and the junction held 5 bases outside the gene matches. CDR3 in amino acids: CASSVGTGGITGELFF. The CDR3 DNA reads TGTGCCAGCAGCGTAGGAACAGGGGGTATCACCGGGGAGCTGTTTTTT. Full variable domain (remainder filled in from reference TRBV9 and TRBJ2-2): DSGVTQTPKHLITATGQRVTLRCSPRSGDLSVYWYQQSLDQGLQFLIQYYNGEERAKGNILERFSAQQFPDLHSELNLSSLELGDSALYFCASSVGTGGITGELFFGEGSRLTVL.